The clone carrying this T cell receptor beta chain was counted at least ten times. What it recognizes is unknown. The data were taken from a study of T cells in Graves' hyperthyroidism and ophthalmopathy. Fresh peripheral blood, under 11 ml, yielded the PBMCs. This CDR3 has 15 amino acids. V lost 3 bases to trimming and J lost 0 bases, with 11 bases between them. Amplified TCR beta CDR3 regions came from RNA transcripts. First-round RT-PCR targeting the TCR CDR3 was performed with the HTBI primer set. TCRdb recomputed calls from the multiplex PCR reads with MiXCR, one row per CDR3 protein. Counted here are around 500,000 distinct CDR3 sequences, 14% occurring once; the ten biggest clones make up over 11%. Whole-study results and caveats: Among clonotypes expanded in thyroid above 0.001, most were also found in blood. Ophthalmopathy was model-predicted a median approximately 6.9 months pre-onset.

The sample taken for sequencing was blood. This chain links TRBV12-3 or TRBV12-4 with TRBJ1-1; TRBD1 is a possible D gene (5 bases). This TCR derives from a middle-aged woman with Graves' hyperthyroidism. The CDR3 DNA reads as TGTGCCAGCAGTTTTCGGCAGGGACTGAACACTGAAGCTTTCTTT. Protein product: CASSFRQGLNTEAFF.